This TCR beta chain was retrieved from a study of blood T cell repertoires in COVID-19. As for the study in general: Acute-phase and convalescent COVID-19 samples originated in the United States, Italy and Spain.

The V gene's germline CDR1 is SNHLY and CDR2 FYNNEI. This CDR3 is 18 amino acids long. Trimming took 2 bases from V and 1 from J; bases not matched to a gene: 10. Authors' analysis steps: How many nucleated cells were present was estimated from reference gene primer amplification. TCRdb's copy holds only in-frame clones and misses some; the assay was immunoSEQ multiplex PCR. V, J and clone size derive from that table, while D and trimming were established from the DNA sequence. The data hold roughly 160,000 clones, with roughly 87% observed a single time. The participants were between roughly 18 and 89 years old and came from under 25 US areas. Recovered participants had two consecutive negative NP/OP PCR tests, healthcare professional clearance, or symptom resolution.

The chain has TRBV2 and TRBJ1-5; 8 bases match TRBD1. Sequenced: PBMCs or T cells enriched from blood (not recorded which). The receptor comes from a man aged 50 or older who had recovered from COVID-19. The CDR3 loop reads CASSETAGGDLSNQPQHF. The DNA for the CDR3 is TGTGCCAGCAGTGAAACGGCAGGGGGCGACCTCAGCAATCAGCCCCAGCATTTT.